One sample yielded the 32 T cell receptor beta chains listed below, sequenced in a study of T cell repertoires in cytomegalovirus infection. Each CDR3 protein is one row after TCRdb ran MiXCR on the reads. This table holds approximately 270,000 distinct CDR3 sequences, around 20% found once. These receptors have no identified antigens. The source was cultured PBMCs, collected from culture after CMV antigen stimulation. These receptors were obtained from a human donor in good health (CMV status not recorded). Some clones in this sample may be carry-over from other donors' samples.

This clonotype was counted at least ten times. Its ends do not fully match the called genes, so a read error is possible. The rearrangement uses TRBV7-7 and TRBJ2-5; D is possibly TRBD1 (5 bases). CDR3 length: 16 residues. CDR1 is SSHAT, CDR2 FNYEAQ, per germline (reference sequence). The CDR3 loop reads CASSLLPGFLEETQYF. CDR3 DNA sequence: TGTGCTAGCAGCTTATTACCAGGGTTTTTGGAAGAGACCCAGTACTTC.

This clonotype has a count of ten or more. This CDR3 reads CASSLLGTSVYNEQFF. CDR3 in DNA: TGTGCCAGCAGTTTATTGGGGACTAGCGTTTACAATGAGCAGTTCTTC. This chain links TRBV12-3 or TRBV12-4 with TRBJ2-1, with TRBD2 identical over 10 bases. With 2 bases clipped from V and 4 bases from J, the junction kept 5 bases outside the gene matches. This CDR3 comprises 16 residues.

The V gene is TRBV27, the J gene TRBJ2-7; TRBD2 might be the D (6 bases). The V gene's germline CDR1 is MNHEY and CDR2 SMNVEV (reference sequence). The CDR3 runs to 15 residues. Trimming removed 2 bases from V and 0 bases from J, with 11 bases in between. The CDR3 region has the DNA TGTGCCAGCAGTTTAGGGGGGACTGGCTCCTACGAGCAGTACTTC. Its translation is CASSLGGTGSYEQYF.

The chain is built from TRBV6-4 and TRBJ1-2; D not resolved. This CDR3 comprises 11 residues. Germline V CDR1 and CDR2: MRHNA, SNTAGT. V was trimmed by 5 bases and J by 7 bases, leaving 8 bases between them. The CDR3 DNA sequence: TGTGCCAGCAGTTCCCTCCTTGGCTACACCTTC. It yields the protein CASSSLLGYTF.

This clonotype was seen many times. The gene calls are TRBV7-9 and TRBJ2-3, with 8 positions matching TRBD2. The CDR3 has 21 amino acids. Germline CDR1 is SEHNR and CDR2 is FQNEAQ (reference sequence). J lost 1 base, V lost 4 bases, and 22 bases had no gene match. The CDR3 sequence: CASSYDYPRVTSGGRTDTQYF. The CDR3 nucleotides are TGTGCCAGCAGCTACGATTACCCGCGTGTAACTAGCGGAGGCCGCACAGATACGCAGTATTTT.

Notes on this clonotype: A much more abundant neighbour one base away suggests this may be a read error. The chain links TRBV12-3 or TRBV12-4 to TRBJ2-1; TRBD2 aligns across 7 bases. Losses at the gene ends were 6 bases for V and 6 bases for J; bases not matched to a gene: 14. The CDR3 spans 16 residues. CDR3 coding DNA: TGTGCCAGCAGACCGACTAGCAGGAGGTTGGGCAATGAGCAGTTCTTC. Translated, it gives CASRPTSRRLGNEQFF.

This clonotype has at least ten counts. This chain connects TRBV6-1 to TRBJ1-2; TRBD1 might be the D (5 bases). The V gene lost 6 bases and the J gene lost 6 bases, with 17 bases spanning the gap. The CDR3 runs to 14 residues. The germline gives CDR1 MNHNS, CDR2 SASEGT. In DNA form, the CDR3 reads TGTGCCAGCAGCCGCCAGCCAGGGTTGGATGGCTACACCTTC. Its protein product is CASSRQPGLDGYTF.

V gene TRBV6-2 or TRBV6-3 combines with J gene TRBJ2-1; 13 nucleotides align to TRBD2. CDR1 is MNHEY and CDR2 is SVGEGT in the germline V gene. V was pared by 7 bases and J by 3 bases, with 6 bases of the junction left unmatched. This CDR3 region has 16 residues. CDR3 residues: CASTTGLAGDYNEQFF. The CDR3 bases are TGTGCCAGCACGACCGGACTAGCGGGAGACTACAATGAGCAGTTCTTC.

The chain carries TRBV7-8 and TRBJ1-1, with D tentatively TRBD1 (6 bases). Trimming cost V 1 base and J 1 base, with 10 bases left between them. The CDR3 runs to 15 residues. Germline lookup yields CDR1 SGHVS and CDR2 FQNEAQ. The chain's CDR3 is CASSLGAGENTEAFF. In DNA form, the CDR3 reads TGTGCCAGCAGCTTAGGGGCAGGGGAGAACACTGAAGCTTTCTTT.

The chain uses TRBV19 and TRBJ2-7; D remains unclear. This CDR3 has 14 amino acids. Germline CDR1 LNHDA, CDR2 SQIVND (reference sequence). The ends were cut back, 10 bases at V and 4 bases at J, with 20 bases in the middle. The CDR3 loop is CAIKDRNPPYEQYF. CDR3 sequence (DNA): TGTGCCATCAAGGACCGTAATCCTCCTTACGAGCAGTACTTC.

This chain connects TRBV2 to TRBJ2-3; TRBD2 might be the D (6 bases). V was clipped by 6 bases and J by 0 bases, with 10 bases between them. The CDR3 has 14 amino acids. Germline-derived CDR1 and CDR2 are SNHLY and FYNNEI. CDR3 in amino acids: CASSSSESTDTQYF. Here the CDR3 DNA reads TGTGCCAGCAGCTCTAGCGAGAGCACAGATACGCAGTATTTT.

This clonotype was seen more than once but under ten times. The chain links TRBV7-9 to TRBJ2-2; D might be TRBD1 (5 bases). Germline V gene lookup returns CDR1 SEHNR and CDR2 FQNEAQ (reference sequence). The ends were cut back, 4 bases at V and 1 base at J, with 7 bases in the middle. The CDR3 spans 14 residues. This chain's CDR3 is CASSYTGNTGELFF. The CDR3 region has the DNA TGTGCCAGCAGCTATACAGGGAACACCGGGGAGCTGTTTTTT.

This clonotype was found many times. The J gene is TRBJ2-2, the V gene TRBV12-3 or TRBV12-4; the match to TRBD2 covers 10 bases. This CDR3 has 15 residues. V gave up 6 bases and J gave up 7 bases; unmatched junction bases: 8. CDR3 bases: TGTGCCAGCAGGGACGGGACTAGCGAGGGCGGGGAGCTGTTTTTT. Its translation is CASRDGTSEGGELFF.

This clonotype was observed a handful of times. The chain joins TRBV7-9 to TRBJ1-4; TRBD1 is a possible D gene (5 bases). Trimming shortened V by 7 bases and J by 7 bases, and 19 bases separated the two germline ends. Germline values: CDR1 SEHNR, CDR2 FQNEAQ (reference sequence). There are 15 residues in the CDR3. The CDR3 loop is CASNSKAGRAEKLFF. The CDR3 nucleotides are TGTGCCAGCAACTCTAAGGCAGGGCGGGCTGAAAAACTGTTTTTT.

This clonotype was observed at least ten times. The chain couples TRBV11-3 to TRBJ1-1; D call uncertain. CDR1 SGHNT and CDR2 YENEEA come from the germline V gene. The germline V and J ends were trimmed by 2 bases and 2 bases, with 6 bases remaining between them. CDR3 length equals 13 residues. The CDR3 sequence: CASSLNSNTEAFF. CDR3 DNA sequence: TGTGCCAGCAGCTTAAACAGTAACACTGAAGCTTTCTTT.

The rearrangement joins TRBV27 to TRBJ2-5; D is uncertain. V lost 3 bases, J lost 5 bases, and 4 bases lay in between. The CDR3 length is 11 residues. From germline, CDR1 is MNHEY and CDR2 SMNVEV (reference sequence). The CDR3: CASSFMETQYF. CDR3 nucleotides: TGTGCCAGCAGTTTTATGGAGACCCAGTACTTC.

Points on this clonotype: An end of the junction differs from the germline gene, which may be a read error. The gene calls are TRBV5-1 and TRBJ1-1, with 7 bases identical to TRBD1. Germline values: CDR1 SGHRS, CDR2 YFSETQ. The CDR3 loop spans 15 amino acids. CDR3 amino acids: CASSLAGQPNAEAFF. Here the CDR3 DNA reads TGCGCCAGCAGCTTGGCGGGACAGCCGAACGCTGAAGCTTTCTTT.

This clonotype has only a few counts. The chain recombines TRBV7-8 with TRBJ1-3; no firm D call. Germline V gene data show CDR1 as SGHVS and CDR2 as FQNEAQ. V was trimmed by 8 bases and J by 0 bases, leaving 11 bases between them. The CDR3 consists of 14 residues. In nucleotides, the CDR3 is TGTGCCAGCCGGCCCCGATACTCTGGAAACACCATATATTTT. It specifies CASRPRYSGNTIYF.

This sequence joins TRBV7-2 and TRBJ1-1; no definite D call. Trimming cost V 1 base and J 4 bases, with 10 bases left between them. This CDR3 has 14 amino acids. The germline gives CDR1 SGHTA, CDR2 FQGNSA. The CDR3 DNA is TGTGCCAGCAGCTTAGATTTACCCGGCACTGAAGCTTTCTTT. It encodes CASSLDLPGTEAFF.

This sequence joins TRBV7-2 and TRBJ2-3, with 7 bases that match TRBD2. V lost 5 bases to trimming and J lost 10 bases; unmatched junction nucleotides: 6. Germline assignment: CDR1 SGHTA and CDR2 FQGNSA. This CDR3 is built from 12 residues. This CDR3 is CASSSAGVAQYF. Written as DNA, the CDR3 is TGTGCCAGCAGCAGTGCGGGAGTCGCGCAGTATTTT.

This clonotype came up a few times. CDR3 sequence reads: CASSWDVDTGELFF. The CDR3 nucleotides read TGTGCCAGCAGCTGGGACGTGGACACCGGGGAGCTGTTTTTT. This chain connects TRBV5-5 to TRBJ2-2; D may correspond to TRBD1 or TRBD2 (5 bases each). The V end was cut by 3 bases, the J end by 3 bases, with 9 bases between. Germline V gives CDR1 SGHKS, CDR2 YYEKEE (reference sequence). The CDR3 covers 14 residues.

The chain has TRBV7-9 and TRBJ1-5, with 8 positions matching TRBD1. V shed 3 bases and J 9 bases; nucleotides not matched to a gene: 10. In germline, CDR1 is SEHNR, CDR2 FQNEAQ (reference sequence). The CDR3 is 15 amino acids. Written as DNA, the CDR3 is TGTGCCAGCAGCTTGGGGACAGGCCTTGATCGGCCCCAGCATTTT. It translates to CASSLGTGLDRPQHF.

J is TRBJ1-1 and V is TRBV27; 7 nucleotides match TRBD1. After removal of 11 bases from V and 1 base from J, the junction contained 7 bases not matched to a gene. The CDR3 has 13 amino acids. Germline-derived CDR1 and CDR2 are MNHEY and SMNVEV (reference sequence). CDR3 in DNA: TGTGCCGCCGGTAGGGGGCCGAACACTGAAGCTTTCTTT. This encodes CAAGRGPNTEAFF.

This clonotype was found a few times. The chain employs TRBV5-1 and TRBJ2-2; 8 nucleotides align to TRBD2. CDR1 is SGHRS and CDR2 is YFSETQ in the germline V gene. V shed 7 bases, J shed 4 bases, and the junction held 9 bases outside the gene matches. The CDR3 spans 15 residues. The CDR3 region has the DNA TGCGCCAGCCACATGTCGGGAGGGCCCACCGGGGAGCTGTTTTTT. As protein: CASHMSGGPTGELFF.

The chain links TRBV20-1 to TRBJ2-1; 11 positions agree with TRBD2. After removal of 6 bases from V and 10 bases from J, the junction contained 8 bases not matched to a gene. There are 13 residues in the CDR3. Germline V lookup: CDR1 DFQATT, CDR2 SNEGSKA (reference sequence). The CDR3 nucleotides are TGCAGTGCCCCACTAGCGGGAGTAAACGAGCAGTTCTTC. Protein sequence: CSAPLAGVNEQFF.

The chain employs TRBV28 and TRBJ1-5; D not resolved. Trimming left V 2 bases short and J 5 bases short, with 10 bases between. Germline V gene lookup returns CDR1 MDHEN and CDR2 SYDVKM. The CDR3 loop spans 14 amino acids. The CDR3 spells CASSLGSRYQPQHF. In DNA form, the CDR3 reads TGTGCCAGCAGTTTAGGATCGAGGTATCAGCCCCAGCATTTT.

This clonotype was counted at least ten times. The chain has TRBV4-1 and TRBJ2-6, with D hard to call. The CDR3 sequence is 18 residues long. CDR1 MGHRA and CDR2 YSYEKL come from the germline V gene. The ends were cut back, 6 bases at V and 0 bases at J, with 18 bases in the middle. CDR3 DNA: TGCGCCAGCAGTCGTTCCGGACCTACTGGCTCTGGGGCCAACGTCCTGACTTTC. Translated, it gives CASSRSGPTGSGANVLTF.

The chain uses TRBV10-1 and TRBJ2-1; perhaps TRBD2 as D (5 bases). This CDR3 has 15 residues. The germline V and J ends were trimmed by 3 bases and 2 bases, with 11 bases remaining between them. From germline, CDR1 is WNHNN and CDR2 SYGVQD (reference sequence). Written as DNA, the CDR3 is TGCGCCAGCAGTGAACTAGGGCCCCCCTACAATGAGCAGTTCTTC. Translation: CASSELGPPYNEQFF.

V gene TRBV20-1 combines with J gene TRBJ1-1; D remains ambiguous. The V and J ends lost 4 bases and 7 bases respectively, with 7 bases between them. This CDR3 region has 10 residues. CDR1 is DFQATT and CDR2 is SNEGSKA in the germline V gene (reference sequence). The CDR3 nucleotides read TGCAGTGCTACGAGGGATGAAGCTTTCTTT. Encoded protein: CSATRDEAFF.

The chain recombines TRBV3-1 with TRBJ2-7; 8 bases agree with TRBD2. This CDR3 spans 15 amino acids. Trimming removed 4 bases from V and 2 bases from J; junction bases left unmatched: 7. Germline CDR1 LGHDT, CDR2 YNNKEL (reference sequence). This chain's CDR3 is CASSLSAGGAYEQYF. In DNA, the CDR3 is TGTGCCAGCAGCCTATCCGCGGGGGGTGCCTACGAGCAGTACTTC.

This clonotype came up many times. The J gene is TRBJ2-1, the V gene TRBV7-2, with D possibly being TRBD2 (6 bases). Germline CDR1 SGHTA, CDR2 FQGNSA. The V end lost 0 bases, the J end lost 7 bases, and 13 bases lay between the germline ends. The CDR3 runs to 15 residues. CDR3 sequence reads: CASSLAAGNRNEQFF. DNA of the CDR3: TGTGCCAGCAGCTTAGCGGCGGGAAATCGGAATGAGCAGTTCTTC.

This clonotype occurred a few times. V usage is TRBV4-3 and J usage is TRBJ1-4, with unresolved D. V lost 0 bases to trimming and J lost 5 bases, with 10 bases between them. The CDR3 extends over 15 amino acids. CDR1 and CDR2 (germline): LGHNA, YSLEER. The CDR3 spells CASSQDYGGNEKLFF. The DNA for the CDR3 is TGCGCCAGCAGCCAAGATTACGGCGGGAATGAAAAACTGTTTTTT.